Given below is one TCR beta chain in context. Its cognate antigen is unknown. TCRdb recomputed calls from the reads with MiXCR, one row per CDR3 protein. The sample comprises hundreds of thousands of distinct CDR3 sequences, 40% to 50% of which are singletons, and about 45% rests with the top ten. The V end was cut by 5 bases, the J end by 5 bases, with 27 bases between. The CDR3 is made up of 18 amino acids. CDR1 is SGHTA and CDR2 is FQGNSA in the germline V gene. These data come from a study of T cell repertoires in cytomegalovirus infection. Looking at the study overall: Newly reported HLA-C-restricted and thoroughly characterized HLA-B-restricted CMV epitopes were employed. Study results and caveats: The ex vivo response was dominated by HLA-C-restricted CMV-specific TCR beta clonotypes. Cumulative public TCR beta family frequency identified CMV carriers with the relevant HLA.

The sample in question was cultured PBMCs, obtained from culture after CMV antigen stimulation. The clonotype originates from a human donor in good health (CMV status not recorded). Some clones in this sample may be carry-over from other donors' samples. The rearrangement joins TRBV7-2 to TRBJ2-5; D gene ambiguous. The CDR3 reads CASSDNPLDSPAGETQYF. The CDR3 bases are TGTGCCAGCAGCGATAACCCCCTGGATAGCCCGGCCGGGGAGACCCAGTACTTC. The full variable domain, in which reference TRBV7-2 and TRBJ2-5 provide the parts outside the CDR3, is GAGVSQSPSNKVTEKGKDVELRCDPISGHTALYWYRQSLGQGLEFLIYFQGNSAPDKSGLPSDRFSAERTGGSVSTLTIQRTQQEDSAVYLCASSDNPLDSPAGETQYFGPGTRLLVL.